The next 28 T cell receptor beta chains were all read from a single sample in a study of cytomegalovirus exposure and HLA in healthy donors. A multiplex PCR was run with 60 Vbeta primers and 13 Jbeta primers. Some clones are missing from TCRdb's copy, which holds only in-frame ones; the method was immunoSEQ multiplex PCR. This sample has more than 80,000 clones, with about four fifths found just once. Specimen: PBMCs. The receptors originated from a man between 18 and 35 years old in good health and CMV-seropositive.

This clone was counted only a few times. The CDR3 sequence: CASSFGRGSGNHVYEQYF. The DNA for the CDR3 is TGTGCCAGCAGCTTCGGCAGGGGTAGCGGGAACCATGTCTACGAGCAGTACTTC. J is TRBJ2-7 and V is TRBV7-8, with TRBD2 matching 8 bases. V trimming: 3 bases; J trimming: 3 bases; junction bases outside the gene matches: 16. The CDR3 runs to 18 residues. Germline V lookup: CDR1 SGHVS, CDR2 FQNEAQ.

The V call is TRBV5-1, the J call TRBJ2-7, with 7 bases lining up with TRBD1. There are 17 residues in the CDR3. Germline CDR1 and CDR2: SGHRS and YFSETQ. V shed 4 bases and J 3 bases; nucleotides not matched to a gene: 16. The CDR3: CASSLTLTGSGGYEQYF. The CDR3 nucleotides read TGCGCCAGCAGCCTCACCCTTACCGGGTCAGGGGGCTACGAGCAGTACTTC.

V gene TRBV11-2 combines with J gene TRBJ2-5, with 9 positions matching TRBD2. Germline loops: CDR1 SGHAT, CDR2 FQNNGV. Trimming cost V 2 bases and J 0 bases; bases outside gene matches: 1. The CDR3 runs to 15 residues. The CDR3 here is CASSLLAGDQETQYF. In nucleotides, the CDR3 is TGTGCCAGCAGCTTATTAGCGGGAGACCAAGAGACCCAGTACTTC.

This rearrangement joins TRBV7-2 to TRBJ1-1; 8 bases are shared with TRBD1. CDR1 is SGHTA, CDR2 FQGNSA, per germline. The CDR3 has 17 residues. Losses at the gene ends were 6 bases for V and 1 base for J; bases not matched to a gene: 13. The CDR3 loop is CASRPRTGSISNTEAFF. CDR3 nucleotide sequence: TGTGCCAGCAGACCCAGGACAGGGTCAATATCGAACACTGAAGCTTTCTTT. The full variable domain, in which reference TRBV7-2 and TRBJ1-1 provide the parts outside the CDR3, is GAGVSQSPSNKVTEKGKDVELRCDPISGHTALYWYRQSLGQGLEFLIYFQGNSAPDKSGLPSDRFSAERTGGSVSTLTIQRTQQEDSAVYLCASRPRTGSISNTEAFFGQGTRLTVV.

The genes are TRBV11-2 and TRBJ2-7, with TRBD1 matching 8 bases. This CDR3 contains 14 residues. The germline V gene has CDR1 SGHAT and CDR2 FQNNGV. Losses at the gene ends were 1 base for V and 3 bases for J; bases not matched to a gene: 2. The CDR3 sequence: CASSLATGVYEQYF. Written as DNA, the CDR3 is TGTGCCAGCAGCTTAGCGACAGGGGTCTACGAGCAGTACTTC.

This rearrangement joins TRBV5-1 to TRBJ1-4; the match to TRBD1 covers 7 bases. Germline V gene sequence: CDR1 SGHRS, CDR2 YFSETQ. There are 15 residues in the CDR3. V trimming: 0 bases; J trimming: 8 bases; junction bases outside the gene matches: 7. The CDR3 DNA reads as TGCGCCAGCAGCTTGGAGGGGGCGCGGGGAGAAAAACTGTTTTTT. Residues: CASSLEGARGEKLFF.

V is TRBV7-9 and J is TRBJ2-1; 8 bases line up with TRBD2. The CDR3 contains 15 residues. From germline, CDR1 is SEHNR and CDR2 FQNEAQ (reference sequence). J gave up 5 bases and V 4 bases, and 7 bases lay outside the gene matches. The CDR3 nucleotides are TGTGCCAGCAGCTACGGGACTAGGGAAGACAATGAGCAGTTCTTC. Its protein is CASSYGTREDNEQFF. The full variable domain, completed using reference TRBV7-9 and TRBJ2-1, is DTGVSQNPRHKITKRGQNVTFRCDPISEHNRLYWYRQTLGQGPEFLTYFQNEAQLEKSRLLSDRFSAERPKGSFSTLEIQRTEQGDSAMYLCASSYGTREDNEQFFGPGTRLTVL.

This rearrangement joins TRBV7-9 to TRBJ2-7; TRBD1 matches at 10 bases. In germline, CDR1 is SEHNR, CDR2 FQNEAQ (reference sequence). The CDR3 runs 19 residues. Trimming at V came to 5 bases and at J to 7 bases, leaving 23 bases not matched to a gene. CDR3 sequence reads: CASSASGGGQGHQRREQYF. The CDR3 DNA sequence: TGTGCCAGCAGCGCGTCCGGAGGGGGACAGGGGCACCAACGGCGGGAGCAGTACTTC.

V and J are TRBV11-3 and TRBJ1-1; D unclear. The V and J ends lost 0 bases and 7 bases respectively, with 9 bases between them. The length of the CDR3 is 13 residues. Germline V gene sequence: CDR1 SGHNT, CDR2 YENEEA. The CDR3 reads CASSLDGSGEAFF. The CDR3 nucleotides read TGTGCCAGCAGCTTAGATGGGAGCGGTGAAGCTTTCTTT.

This chain connects TRBV7-9 to TRBJ1-5, with D unresolved. The V end was cut by 3 bases, the J end by 7 bases, with 13 bases between. This CDR3 comprises 14 residues. Germline V gene lookup returns CDR1 SEHNR and CDR2 FQNEAQ (reference sequence). This CDR3 is CASSFSTESQPQHF. CDR3 coding DNA: TGTGCCAGCAGCTTTTCAACAGAGAGCCAGCCCCAGCATTTT.

The J gene is TRBJ2-7, the V gene TRBV9; D might be TRBD1 (6 bases). The V end lost 4 bases, the J end lost 4 bases, and 12 bases lay between the germline ends. Germline V gives CDR1 SGDLS, CDR2 YYNGEE. The CDR3 has 13 residues. DNA of the CDR3: TGTGCCAGCAGCAGACAGGAAAAGTACGAGCAGTACTTC. Translating gives CASSRQEKYEQYF. The full variable domain, rest sourced from reference TRBV9 and TRBJ2-7, is DSGVTQTPKHLITATGQRVTLRCSPRSGDLSVYWYQQSLDQGLQFLIQYYNGEERAKGNILERFSAQQFPDLHSELNLSSLELGDSALYFCASSRQEKYEQYFGPGTRLTVT.

The rearrangement joins TRBV28 to TRBJ1-1; D uncertain. Germline CDR1 and CDR2: MDHEN and SYDVKM. Trimming removed 5 bases at V and 5 bases at J, with 9 bases between. There are 12 residues in the CDR3. The CDR3 DNA reads TGTGCCAGCAGTAATCTCGGGACTGAAGCTTTCTTT. Translated: CASSNLGTEAFF. Supplemented by reference TRBV28 and TRBJ1-1, the full variable domain reads DVKVTQSSRYLVKRTGEKVFLECVQDMDHENMFWYRQDPGLGLRLIYFSYDVKMKEKGDIPEGYSVSREKKERFSLILESASTNQTSMYLCASSNLGTEAFFGQGTRLTVV.

The CDR3 sequence is CSARGPNEQFF. In DNA form, the CDR3 reads TGCAGTGCTAGGGGCCCCAATGAGCAGTTCTTC. The chain couples TRBV20-1 to TRBJ2-1; D is ambiguous. V was trimmed by 3 bases and J by 6 bases, leaving 6 bases between them. Germline V gene lookup returns CDR1 DFQATT and CDR2 SNEGSKA (reference sequence). The CDR3 is 11 residues long.

V and J are TRBV29-1 and TRBJ1-2, with 8 bases aligning to TRBD1. This CDR3 spans 13 amino acids. From germline, CDR1 is SQVTM and CDR2 ANQGSEA. V shed 7 bases and J 3 bases; nucleotides not matched to a gene: 7. CDR3 in DNA: TGCAGCGCCAACGGACAGGGCGACTATGGCTACACCTTC. The encoded protein is CSANGQGDYGYTF.

J is TRBJ2-1 and V is TRBV5-6; D is uncertain. The germline CDR1 and CDR2 sequences are SGHDT and YYEEEE. V was cut by 0 bases and J by 12 bases, with 7 bases left in between. The CDR3 is made up of 11 amino acids. CDR3 loop: CASSLVQVQFF. The CDR3, as DNA: TGTGCCAGCAGCTTGGTGCAGGTGCAGTTCTTC.

The chain is built from TRBV6-1 and TRBJ2-2; TRBD2 might be the D (5 bases). Germline-derived CDR1 and CDR2 are MNHNS and SASEGT. The CDR3 runs 13 residues. Trimming cost V 1 base and J 5 bases, with 5 bases left between them. This chain's CDR3 is CASSEGGTGELFF. The CDR3 DNA follows: TGTGCCAGCAGTGAAGGAGGGACCGGGGAGCTGTTTTTT.

J is TRBJ1-4 and V is TRBV5-4, with D uncertain. Per the germline V gene, CDR1 is SGHNT and CDR2 is YYREEE (reference sequence). This CDR3 is built from 14 residues. V was cut by 4 bases and J by 0 bases, with 7 bases left in between. The CDR3 DNA is TGTGCCAGCAGCCTCTATGCAACTAATGAAAAACTGTTTTTT. Amino acid sequence: CASSLYATNEKLFF. The variable domain in full, completed from reference TRBV5-4 and TRBJ1-4, reads ETGVTQSPTHLIKTRGQQVTLRCSSQSGHNTVSWYQQALGQGPQFIFQYYREEENGRGNFPPRFSGLQFPNYSSELNVNALELDDSALYLCASSLYATNEKLFFGSGTQLSVL.

This rearrangement joins TRBV5-6 to TRBJ2-2; no clear D gene. The V and J ends lost 4 bases and 0 bases respectively, with 4 bases between them. Per germline, CDR1 SGHDT and CDR2 YYEEEE. The CDR3 runs to 13 residues. CDR3 protein: CASSLPNTGELFF. CDR3 bases: TGTGCCAGCAGCCTACCGAACACCGGGGAGCTGTTTTTT.

V and J are TRBV9 and TRBJ2-7, with TRBD1 matching over 10 bases. This CDR3 is built from 15 residues. V gave up 3 bases and J gave up 1 base; unmatched junction bases: 4. Germline assignment: CDR1 SGDLS and CDR2 YYNGEE. The CDR3 region has the DNA TGTGCCAGCAGCGCCGGGACAGGGGTTTCCTACGAGCAGTACTTC. Translating gives CASSAGTGVSYEQYF.

The chain couples TRBV29-1 to TRBJ1-1, with 8 bases identical to TRBD1. The CDR3 is 13 amino acids. The V gene's germline CDR1 is SQVTM and CDR2 ANQGSEA. V trimming: 5 bases; J trimming: 5 bases; junction bases outside the gene matches: 7. The CDR3 region has the DNA TGCAGCGTTCTGGACAGGGCATTTACTGAAGCTTTCTTT. This gives the protein CSVLDRAFTEAFF. Full variable domain (rest looked up from reference TRBV29-1 and TRBJ1-1): SAVISQKPSRDICQRGTSLTIQCQVDSQVTMMFWYRQQPGQSLTLIATANQGSEATYESGFVIDKFPISRPNLTFSTLTVSNMSPEDSSIYLCSVLDRAFTEAFFGQGTRLTVV.

V usage is TRBV11-2 and J usage is TRBJ2-1; TRBD2 might be the D (6 bases). In germline, CDR1 is SGHAT, CDR2 FQNNGV. The CDR3 is made up of 11 amino acids. V was trimmed by 5 bases and J by 7 bases, leaving 6 bases between them. The CDR3 is CASSGTNEQFF. The CDR3, as DNA: TGTGCCAGCAGCGGGACTAATGAGCAGTTCTTC.

This clone has only one observation. The chain recombines TRBV25-1 with TRBJ2-1; 9 bases align to TRBD1. Trimming cost V 3 bases and J 3 bases; bases outside gene matches: 6. The V gene's germline CDR1 is MGHDK and CDR2 SYGVNS. The CDR3 runs 16 residues. CDR3 coding DNA: TGTGCCAGCAGTGACCCAACAGGGGGCGGCTACAATGAGCAGTTCTTC. This sequence encodes CASSDPTGGGYNEQFF.

The chain couples TRBV4-2 to TRBJ2-1; tentatively, D is TRBD2 (6 bases). V dropped 4 bases and J dropped 6 bases, with 19 bases sitting between them. CDR3 length: 16 residues. Germline V gene lookup returns CDR1 LGHNA and CDR2 YNFKEQ. The CDR3 DNA sequence: TGTGCCAGCAGCCCGAGTGCAGCGGGCCTGGGCAATGAGCAGTTCTTC. Amino acids: CASSPSAAGLGNEQFF.

The chain carries TRBV19 and TRBJ2-1; TRBD2 agrees at 10 bases. The CDR3 totals 19 residues. V lost 4 bases to trimming and J lost 10 bases; unmatched junction nucleotides: 22. The germline V gene has CDR1 LNHDA and CDR2 SQIVND (reference sequence). The CDR3 coding sequence is TGTGCCAGTAGTACGTTTGCTTGGTCCGTACTAGCGGGGTCCGGGGAGCAGTTCTTC. Its translation is CASSTFAWSVLAGSGEQFF.

The chain employs TRBV2 and TRBJ2-7; 10 positions agree with TRBD2. J was trimmed by 3 bases and V by 6 bases; bases with no gene match: 5. The CDR3 is made up of 14 amino acids. Looked up from germline, CDR1 is SNHLY and CDR2 is FYNNEI. CDR3 in amino acids: CASRAGTSVYEQYF. CDR3 nucleotides: TGTGCCAGCAGGGCCGGGACTAGCGTCTACGAGCAGTACTTC.

V is TRBV14 and J is TRBJ2-3; tentative D call: TRBD2 (5 bases). The CDR3 runs to 14 residues. Germline V gene sequence: CDR1 SGHDN, CDR2 FVKESK. V lost 1 base and J 1 base, leaving 6 bases between the germline ends. The CDR3 region is CASSQGRGTDTQYF. CDR3 DNA: TGTGCCAGCAGCCAAGGGCGGGGCACAGATACGCAGTATTTT.

V and J are TRBV7-6 and TRBJ1-1; TRBD1 aligns across 8 bases. Germline V gives CDR1 SGHVS, CDR2 FNYEAQ. The CDR3 consists of 14 residues. The V and J ends lost 7 bases and 2 bases, in that order; junction bases with no gene match: 6. Here the CDR3 reads CASKIGTGNTEAFF. CDR3 DNA: TGTGCCAGCAAGATCGGGACAGGTAACACTGAAGCTTTCTTT.

This chain connects TRBV28 to TRBJ2-1; 7 bases line up with TRBD2. J was trimmed by 0 bases and V by 7 bases; bases with no gene match: 6. Germline CDR1 is MDHEN and CDR2 is SYDVKM. The CDR3 is 15 residues long. Here the CDR3 DNA reads TGTGCCAGCAAAGCGGGGCGGGGCTCCTACAATGAGCAGTTCTTC. Its translation: CASKAGRGSYNEQFF.